The rows below give T cell receptor beta chains drawn from one sample of a study of beta chain features in type 1 diabetes. TCRdb keeps only in-frame clones here, not all; method: immunoSEQ multiplex PCR. The table lists 55,000 to 80,000 clones, 45% to 50% of them singletons, with about 0.74% in the top ten. The specimen sequenced was central memory CD4+ T cells from blood. All receptors come from a young man with type 1 diabetes. CDR3s include the opening cysteine and the closing phenylalanine or tryptophan. Fields, in order: clone size, J gene, V gene, D gene, CDR3 DNA, CDR3 protein. D genes are given only for firm matches. Not every row has a clone size; where given, it reads once, few, many or a size class.

abundance: few
j_gene: TRBJ1-1
v_gene: TRBV5-1
d_gene: TRBD1
CDR3nt: TGCGCCAGCAGCTTGGAGGGGGCATCGACTGAAGCTTTCTTT
CDR3aa: CASSLEGASTEAFF

abundance: few
j_gene: TRBJ1-4
v_gene: TRBV10-3
d_gene: TRBD1
CDR3nt: TGTGCCAGCGGGACAGGCGTTCTTGAAAAACTGTTTTTT
CDR3aa: CASGTGVLEKLFF

abundance: once
j_gene: TRBJ1-1
v_gene: TRBV10-1
d_gene: TRBD1
CDR3nt: TGCGCCAGCGCCGAACAGGGGAAGTGGACTGAAGCTTTCTTT
CDR3aa: CASAEQGKWTEAFF

abundance: -
j_gene: TRBJ2-7
v_gene: TRBV11-3
d_gene: -
CDR3nt: TGTGCCAGCAGCTTCTACTACGAGCAGTACTTC
CDR3aa: CASSFYYEQYF

abundance: few
j_gene: TRBJ2-2
v_gene: TRBV5-1
d_gene: -
CDR3nt: TGCGCCAGCAGCTCAACGGGGAACACCGGGGAGCTGTTTTTT
CDR3aa: CASSSTGNTGELFF

abundance: few
j_gene: TRBJ1-4
v_gene: TRBV2
d_gene: -
CDR3nt: TGTGCCAGCAGCCGAACAGCAACTAATGAAAAACTGTTTTTT
CDR3aa: CASSRTATNEKLFF

abundance: once
j_gene: TRBJ2-7
v_gene: TRBV6-6
d_gene: TRBD2
CDR3nt: TGTGCCAGCAGTTCCCCGGCGGGGGGGTCCCCCGAGCAGTACTTC
CDR3aa: CASSSPAGGSPEQYF

abundance: -
j_gene: TRBJ1-2
v_gene: TRBV7-9
d_gene: -
CDR3nt: TGTGCCAGCAGCTTAGGGGTCGGGGGCTACACCTTC
CDR3aa: CASSLGVGGYTF

abundance: -
j_gene: TRBJ2-7
v_gene: TRBV5-1
d_gene: TRBD2
CDR3nt: TGCGCCAGCTCGGGGGAGGGTAGCTACGAGCAGTACTTC
CDR3aa: CASSGEGSYEQYF

abundance: -
j_gene: TRBJ1-1
v_gene: TRBV5-4
d_gene: -
CDR3nt: TGTGCCAGCAGCTTGGGGGAGGGCTTGGGCACTGAAGCTTTCTTT
CDR3aa: CASSLGEGLGTEAFF

abundance: few
j_gene: TRBJ1-1
v_gene: TRBV6-1
d_gene: -
CDR3nt: TGTGCCAGTGGCCGCGCGGGTTCTAACACTGAAGCTTTCTTT
CDR3aa: CASGRAGSNTEAFF

abundance: -
j_gene: TRBJ2-1
v_gene: TRBV2
d_gene: TRBD2
CDR3nt: TGTGCCAGCAGTGAAGCTCAGCTAGCGGGGAAGGATGAGCAGTTCTTC
CDR3aa: CASSEAQLAGKDEQFF

abundance: few
j_gene: TRBJ2-7
v_gene: TRBV7-9
d_gene: -
CDR3nt: TGTGCCAGCAGCTTAGACGAGAAGCTCCACGAGCAGTACTTC
CDR3aa: CASSLDEKLHEQYF

abundance: few
j_gene: TRBJ1-1
v_gene: TRBV10-3
d_gene: -
CDR3nt: TGTGCCATCAGTGAGTCTACAGTAAACACTGAAGCTTTCTTT
CDR3aa: CAISESTVNTEAFF

abundance: -
j_gene: TRBJ1-3
v_gene: TRBV7-2
d_gene: -
CDR3nt: TGTGCCAGCAGGGGTAGAGGGCACTCTGGAAACACCATATATTTT
CDR3aa: CASRGRGHSGNTIYF

abundance: -
j_gene: TRBJ2-7
v_gene: TRBV5-1
d_gene: TRBD2
CDR3nt: TGCGCCAGCAGCGGCGCGGGGGACTACGAGCAGTACTTC
CDR3aa: CASSGAGDYEQYF

abundance: few
j_gene: TRBJ2-3
v_gene: TRBV29-1
d_gene: TRBD1
CDR3nt: TGCAGCGTCGTCGGACAGGGGGCGGATACGCAGTATTTT
CDR3aa: CSVVGQGADTQYF

abundance: -
j_gene: TRBJ2-3
v_gene: TRBV5-4
d_gene: TRBD1
CDR3nt: TGTGCCAGCAGCTTACAAGACAGGGGCACAGATACGCAGTATTTT
CDR3aa: CASSLQDRGTDTQYF

abundance: -
j_gene: TRBJ2-5
v_gene: TRBV29-1
d_gene: TRBD1
CDR3nt: TGCAGCGTTGGACAGGGCGGCGAGACCCAGTACTTC
CDR3aa: CSVGQGGETQYF

abundance: few
j_gene: TRBJ1-2
v_gene: TRBV19
d_gene: -
CDR3nt: TGTGCCAGTAGTATGGCGGGGTTCTATGGCTACACCTTC
CDR3aa: CASSMAGFYGYTF

abundance: -
j_gene: TRBJ2-7
v_gene: TRBV5-6
d_gene: TRBD1
CDR3nt: TGTGCCAGCAGCTGGCCGGGACAGACCTACGAGCAGTACTTC
CDR3aa: CASSWPGQTYEQYF

abundance: -
j_gene: TRBJ1-2
v_gene: TRBV18
d_gene: -
CDR3nt: TGTGCCAGCTCACCCATAGGGGTCGGTGGCTACACCTTC
CDR3aa: CASSPIGVGGYTF

abundance: few
j_gene: TRBJ2-1
v_gene: TRBV11-2
d_gene: -
CDR3nt: TGTGCCAGCAGCTTAGCTGGGCTTGAGCAGTTCTTC
CDR3aa: CASSLAGLEQFF